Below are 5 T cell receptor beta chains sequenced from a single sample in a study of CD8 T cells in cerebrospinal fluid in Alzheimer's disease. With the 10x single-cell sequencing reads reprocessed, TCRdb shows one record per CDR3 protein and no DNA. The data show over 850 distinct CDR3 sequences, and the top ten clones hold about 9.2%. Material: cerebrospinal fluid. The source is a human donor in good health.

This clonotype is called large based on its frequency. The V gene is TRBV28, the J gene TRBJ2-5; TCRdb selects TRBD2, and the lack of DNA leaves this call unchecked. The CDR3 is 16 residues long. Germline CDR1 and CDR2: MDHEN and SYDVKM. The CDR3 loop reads CASSKGVGLTQETQYF. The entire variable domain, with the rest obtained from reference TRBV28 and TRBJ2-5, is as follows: DVKVTQSSRYLVKRTGEKVFLECVQDMDHENMFWYRQDPGLGLRLIYFSYDVKMKEKGDIPEGYSVSREKKERFSLILESASTNQTSMYLCASSKGVGLTQETQYFGPGTRLLVL.

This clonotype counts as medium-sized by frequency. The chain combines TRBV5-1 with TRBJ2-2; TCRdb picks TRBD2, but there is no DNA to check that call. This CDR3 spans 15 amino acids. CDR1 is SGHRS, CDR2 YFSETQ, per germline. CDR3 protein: CASSLAGLRPGELFF.

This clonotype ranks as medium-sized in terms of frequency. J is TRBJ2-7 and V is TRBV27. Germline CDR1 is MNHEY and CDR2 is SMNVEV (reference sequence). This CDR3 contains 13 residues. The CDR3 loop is CASRGSSLDEQYF.

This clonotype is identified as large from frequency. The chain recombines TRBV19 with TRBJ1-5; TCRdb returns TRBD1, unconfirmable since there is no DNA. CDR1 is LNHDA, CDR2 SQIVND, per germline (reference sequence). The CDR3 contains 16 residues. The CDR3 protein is CASSAQTGIGVQPQHF.

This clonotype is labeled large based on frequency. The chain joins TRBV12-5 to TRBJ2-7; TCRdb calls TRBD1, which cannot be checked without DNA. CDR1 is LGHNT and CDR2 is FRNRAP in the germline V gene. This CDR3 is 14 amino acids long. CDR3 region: CASAVQGFSDEQYF.